Following are 27 T cell receptor beta chains from one sample sequenced in a study of blood T cell repertoires in COVID-19. This table comes from immunoSEQ multiplex PCR, and its TCRdb copy is limited to in-frame clones, with some not included. The table includes fewer than 200,000 clones, 83% detected once. The source material was peripheral blood. The source is a woman over 75 with acute or convalescent COVID-19.

This clone came up a few times. The genes are TRBV28 and TRBJ1-4; D unclear. CDR1 and CDR2 from the germline V gene are MDHEN and SYDVKM. There are 15 residues in the CDR3. V lost 1 base, J lost 8 bases, and 14 bases lay in between. The chain's CDR3 is CASSLFDSRGEKLFF. The CDR3 nucleotides are TGTGCCAGCAGTTTATTCGATTCACGGGGAGAAAAACTGTTTTTT.

This chain links TRBV7-8 with TRBJ1-4; TRBD1 agrees at 9 bases. The CDR3 covers 13 residues. The V segment lost 7 bases and the J segment 8 bases; nucleotides outside the gene matches: 5. From germline, CDR1 is SGHVS and CDR2 FQNEAQ. The chain's CDR3 is CASNRGLNEKLFF. CDR3 coding DNA: TGTGCCAGCAACAGGGGGCTCAACGAAAAACTGTTTTTT.

This sequence joins TRBV9 and TRBJ2-5; D is perhaps TRBD2 (6 bases). Deletions cut 0 bases from V and 1 base from J, with 13 bases between. The CDR3 spans 16 residues. CDR1 and CDR2 from the germline V gene are SGDLS and YYNGEE. CDR3 in DNA: TGTGCCAGCAGCGTAGGTAACGGGAGACCCCAAGAGACCCAGTACTTC. Translating gives CASSVGNGRPQETQYF.

The chain uses TRBV11-3 and TRBJ2-1, with D possibly being TRBD1 (5 bases). The germline V gene encodes CDR1 SGHNT and CDR2 YENEEA. Trimming removed 2 bases at V and 4 bases at J, with 12 bases between. The CDR3 extends over 15 amino acids. CDR3 DNA sequence: TGTGCCAGCAGCTTATCCCAGGGTGGTTACAATGAGCAGTTCTTC. Translated: CASSLSQGGYNEQFF.

The sample holds a few counts of this clone. The rearrangement joins TRBV19 to TRBJ2-3, with D possibly being TRBD1 (5 bases). Germline V gene data show CDR1 as LNHDA and CDR2 as SQIVND (reference sequence). The V end lost 3 bases, the J end lost 6 bases, and 10 bases lay between the germline ends. The CDR3 runs to 13 residues. CDR3 amino acids: CASSIRKGDTQYF. The DNA of the CDR3 is TGTGCCAGTAGTATCAGGAAGGGGGATACGCAGTATTTT. Drawing the rest from reference TRBV19 and TRBJ2-3, the complete variable domain is DGGITQSPKYLFRKEGQNVTLSCEQNLNHDAMYWYRQDPGQGLRLIYYSQIVNDFQKGDIAEGYSVSREKKESFPLTVTSAQKNPTAFYLCASSIRKGDTQYFGPGTRLTVL.

This clone was seen more than once but under ten times. The chain links TRBV30 to TRBJ2-7; D is possibly TRBD1 (6 bases). Germline-derived CDR1 and CDR2 are GTSNPN and SVGIG (reference sequence). This CDR3 spans 16 amino acids. V lost 0 bases, J lost 3 bases, and 18 bases lay in between. CDR3 loop: CAWSVGTGTGLYEQYF. CDR3 bases: TGTGCCTGGAGTGTGGGTACAGGGACCGGGCTCTACGAGCAGTACTTC.

This chain links TRBV4-1 with TRBJ1-5; 9 bases are a match to TRBD1. V lost 3 bases to trimming and J lost 4 bases; unmatched junction nucleotides: 7. The CDR3 is 16 amino acids. The germline V gene has CDR1 MGHRA and CDR2 YSYEKL. CDR3 DNA: TGCGCCAGCAGCCAGGATGGGACAGGGAGGAATCAGCCCCAGCATTTT. Residues: CASSQDGTGRNQPQHF.

This clone was counted between two and nine times. V is TRBV27 and J is TRBJ2-1, with D tentatively TRBD1 (5 bases). The CDR3 is 16 residues long. Germline V gives CDR1 MNHEY, CDR2 SMNVEV (reference sequence). Trimming removed 4 bases from V and 6 bases from J, with 19 bases in between. The CDR3 DNA reads as TGTGCCAGCAGTTCCCCAACGCAGGGAAAACTCAATGAGCAGTTCTTC. As protein: CASSSPTQGKLNEQFF.

The chain combines TRBV5-1 with TRBJ1-5; no definite D call. Trimming took off 0 bases at V and 2 bases at J, with 6 bases between the two ends. The length of the CDR3 is 14 residues. Germline CDR1 reads SGHRS; CDR2 reads YFSETQ. CDR3 coding DNA: TGCGCCAGCAGCTTGGCCGGGGGCAATCAGCCCCAGCATTTT. Its protein is CASSLAGGNQPQHF.

The rearrangement uses TRBV19 and TRBJ1-2, with D tentatively TRBD1 (6 bases). The CDR3 consists of 14 residues. Trimming took 5 bases from V and 3 from J, leaving 13 bases between them. Germline values: CDR1 LNHDA, CDR2 SQIVND (reference sequence). The CDR3 is CASSSPAGDYGYTF. The CDR3 bases are TGTGCCAGTAGTTCCCCGGCAGGGGACTATGGCTACACCTTC.

The J gene is TRBJ2-5, the V gene TRBV14; 9 nucleotides line up with TRBD1. Germline loops: CDR1 SGHDN, CDR2 FVKESK. CDR3 size: 16 residues. The V gene end was trimmed by 4 bases and the J gene end by 6 bases; junction bases not matched to a gene: 12. The CDR3 region is CASSRPGTGWGKTQYF. Written as DNA, the CDR3 is TGTGCCAGCAGCCGTCCGGGGACAGGGTGGGGGAAGACCCAGTACTTC.

This clone was counted a few times. J is TRBJ2-3 and V is TRBV27; a weak D match, TRBD1 (6 bases). Germline values: CDR1 MNHEY, CDR2 SMNVEV (reference sequence). CDR3 size: 16 residues. Trimming took off 4 bases at V and 4 bases at J, with 18 bases between the two ends. The CDR3 here is CASSSGGGLGSDTQYF. The CDR3, as DNA: TGTGCCAGCAGTTCAGGTGGGGGCCTCGGGTCAGATACGCAGTATTTT.

This rearrangement joins TRBV7-2 to TRBJ2-1; the D gene is possibly TRBD2 (5 bases). The germline gives CDR1 SGHTA, CDR2 FQGNSA. CDR3 length: 15 amino acids. Trimming took off 1 base at V and 7 bases at J, with 14 bases between the two ends. The CDR3 DNA follows: TGTGCCAGCAGCTTAGTGGTTGGGTCGGGGAATGAGCAGTTCTTC. This encodes CASSLVVGSGNEQFF.

The V gene is TRBV6-5, the J gene TRBJ1-2; 7 positions agree with TRBD1. J was trimmed by 4 bases and V by 5 bases; bases with no gene match: 4. The CDR3 contains 13 residues. CDR1 is MNHEY and CDR2 is SVGAGI in the germline V gene. The CDR3 is CASSPRGVYGYTF. The CDR3 nucleotides are TGTGCCAGCAGTCCCAGGGGGGTCTATGGCTACACCTTC.

The chain links TRBV29-1 to TRBJ1-2; TRBD1 agrees at 8 bases. CDR1 is SQVTM, CDR2 ANQGSEA, per germline. CDR3 length equals 12 residues. V lost 7 bases to trimming and J lost 8 bases; unmatched junction nucleotides: 9. Written as DNA, the CDR3 is TGCAGCGCGGTTGGACAGGGAGGAGGCTACACCTTC. Residues: CSAVGQGGGYTF.

The V gene is TRBV6-5, the J gene TRBJ1-2; D is unclear. CDR1 and CDR2 (germline): MNHEY, SVGAGI. This CDR3 is built from 15 residues. Trimming took off 0 bases at V and 0 bases at J, with 8 bases between the two ends. CDR3 nucleotide sequence: TGTGCCAGCAGTTACTCTGGCAGCGCTAACTATGGCTACACCTTC. This gives the protein CASSYSGSANYGYTF.

The chain joins TRBV20-1 to TRBJ2-5; D remains unclear. The CDR3 extends over 14 amino acids. The germline V and J ends were trimmed by 3 bases and 2 bases, with 13 bases remaining between them. Germline V gene data show CDR1 as DFQATT and CDR2 as SNEGSKA (reference sequence). The CDR3 nucleotides are TGCAGTGCTAGTTCTATCACCCGACAAGAGACCCAGTACTTC. It translates to CSASSITRQETQYF.

This clone was observed a single time. The J gene is TRBJ1-1, the V gene TRBV5-4, with TRBD1 identical over 7 bases. This CDR3 has 14 residues. Germline V CDR1 and CDR2: SGHNT, YYREEE (reference sequence). V shed 0 bases and J 7 bases; nucleotides not matched to a gene: 6. As DNA, the CDR3 is TGTGCCAGCAGCTTGGGTAGGGGGCTAGGTGAAGCTTTCTTT. It is translated as CASSLGRGLGEAFF.

The chain recombines TRBV10-2 with TRBJ2-1; weak D call: TRBD2 (5 bases). V lost 6 bases and J 3 bases, leaving 9 bases between the germline ends. Per the germline V gene, CDR1 is WSHSY and CDR2 is SAAADI. This CDR3 contains 13 residues. The CDR3 DNA reads as TGCGCCAGCAGCAATAGCGACTACAATGAGCAGTTCTTC. Translated: CASSNSDYNEQFF.

The V gene is TRBV30, the J gene TRBJ2-1; D is possibly TRBD1 (5 bases). Germline values: CDR1 GTSNPN, CDR2 SVGIG (reference sequence). V gave up 3 bases and J gave up 9 bases, with 18 bases separating them. This CDR3 contains 14 residues. Written as DNA, the CDR3 is TGTGCCTGGAGGTGGGCGTCAACAGGTACTGAGCAGTTCTTC. Translation: CAWRWASTGTEQFF.

This chain links TRBV7-9 with TRBJ2-1; 15 bases align to TRBD2. With 6 bases clipped from V and 7 bases from J, the junction kept 7 bases outside the gene matches. The CDR3 has 16 residues. CDR1 and CDR2 from the germline V gene are SEHNR and FQNEAQ (reference sequence). CDR3 in amino acids: CASSLRTSGRVNEQFF. CDR3 coding DNA: TGTGCCAGCAGTCTTAGGACTAGCGGGAGGGTAAATGAGCAGTTCTTC.

The rearrangement uses TRBV5-4 and TRBJ2-3; weak D call: TRBD2 (5 bases). Germline V gives CDR1 SGHNT, CDR2 YYREEE (reference sequence). CDR3 length: 14 residues. Trimming stripped 1 base from V and 6 bases from J, with 12 bases between. The CDR3 is CASSLRGSGDTQYF. The DNA for the CDR3 is TGTGCCAGCAGCTTGAGAGGGTCGGGGGATACGCAGTATTTT.

The chain is built from TRBV6-6 and TRBJ1-6, with D unclear. This CDR3 contains 14 residues. Trimming left V 0 bases short and J 7 bases short, with 7 bases between. The V gene's germline CDR1 is MNHNY and CDR2 SVGAGI (reference sequence). CDR3 residues: CASSYSQANSPLHF. The DNA of the CDR3 is TGTGCCAGCAGTTACTCTCAGGCCAATTCACCCCTCCACTTT.

The chain recombines TRBV3-1 (or the pseudogene TRBV3-2) with TRBJ1-4, with D uncertain. The germline V gene encodes CDR1 LGHDT and CDR2 YNNKEL (reference sequence). V lost 4 bases and J lost 7, with 16 bases in between. The CDR3 extends over 15 amino acids. CDR3 amino acids: CASSLPSGRGEKLFF. As DNA, the CDR3 is TGTGCCAGCAGCCTCCCTTCGGGTCGGGGTGAAAAACTGTTTTTT.

The chain is built from TRBV29-1 and TRBJ1-6; a possible D gene is TRBD1 (5 bases). Trimming shortened V by 5 bases and J by 8 bases, and 13 bases separated the two germline ends. Germline loops: CDR1 SQVTM, CDR2 ANQGSEA. The length of the CDR3 is 13 residues. The chain's CDR3 is CSVSSGGDSPLHF. Written as DNA, the CDR3 is TGCAGCGTTTCATCCGGGGGTGATTCACCCCTCCACTTT. Looking up the rest from reference TRBV29-1 and TRBJ1-6 gives the full variable domain: SAVISQKPSRDICQRGTSLTIQCQVDSQVTMMFWYRQQPGQSLTLIATANQGSEATYESGFVIDKFPISRPNLTFSTLTVSNMSPEDSSIYLCSVSSGGDSPLHFGNGTRLTVT.

The rearrangement uses TRBV28 and TRBJ1-2, with 11 positions matching TRBD1. The V and J ends lost 5 bases and 7 bases, in that order; junction bases with no gene match: 6. Germline V gene sequence: CDR1 MDHEN, CDR2 SYDVKM. This CDR3 spans 14 amino acids. In DNA, the CDR3 is TGTGCCAGCAGTGAGGACAGGGGGCAGTTTGGCTACACCTTC. Encoded protein: CASSEDRGQFGYTF.

CDR3 DNA sequence: TGTGCCTGGAGCTTCGGGATGACGGGGGTTGGCTACACCTTC. This translates into CAWSFGMTGVGYTF. The chain is built from TRBV30 and TRBJ1-2; D might be TRBD1 (5 bases). The germline V gene has CDR1 GTSNPN and CDR2 SVGIG (reference sequence). Trimming pared 3 bases from V and 7 bases from J, leaving 18 bases between. CDR3 size: 14 residues.